These T cell receptor beta chains were read from a single sample in a study of shared clonotypes between healthy human individuals. Method: immunoSEQ multiplex PCR; TCRdb's copy keeps in-frame clones and lacks some. The data show around 600,000 clones, roughly 97% seen once. The specimen sequenced was naive CD4+ T cells sorted from blood. These receptors were taken from a woman aged 30 to 39 in good health. CDR3s leave out the opening cysteine and the closing phenylalanine or tryptophan. Clone size, where shown, is once, few, many, or a class for clones that have expanded.

v_call	j_call	clone_size	cdr3_aa
TRBV14	TRBJ2-1	NA	ASSQDPGTGNEQF
TRBV13	TRBJ1-3	NA	ASSLGRGNTIY
TRBV4-1	TRBJ1-3	NA	ASSQGGGRYRNTIY
TRBV28	TRBJ2-7	NA	ASSSSGSGTYEQY
TRBV28	TRBJ2-2	NA	ASSSQRGMNTGELF
TRBV19	TRBJ2-7	once	ASAGPSSYEQY
TRBV5-1	TRBJ2-1	NA	ASSWENEQF
TRBV5-1	TRBJ2-5	NA	ASSLGAGGGETQY
TRBV4-1	TRBJ1-4	NA	ASSQDRADEKLF
TRBV7-6	TRBJ1-2	NA	ASSPEQGRGGYT
TRBV7-3	TRBJ2-7	NA	ASSLARGYEQY
TRBV18	TRBJ1-1	NA	ASSPRTQTGTSEAEAF
TRBV6-4	TRBJ2-3	NA	ASSDPSRDTQY
TRBV19	TRBJ1-6	NA	ASSSGDSFHSPLH
TRBV7-8	TRBJ1-3	NA	ASTGQGGTGNTIY
TRBV7-2	TRBJ2-4	NA	ASSPAAGLAGGPVRIQY
TRBV25-1	TRBJ1-1	NA	ASEQGMNTEAF
TRBV5-1	TRBJ2-3	NA	ASRRFDRIADTQY
TRBV27	TRBJ2-5	NA	ASSQLKTQY
TRBV27	TRBJ2-7	once	ASSLYRGGEYEQY
TRBV7-3	TRBJ1-3	NA	ASSFGGVGGNTIY
TRBV9	TRBJ2-5	NA	ASSVAGRGETQY
TRBV5-1	TRBJ2-7	NA	ASSPTSPSYEQY
TRBV13	TRBJ1-2	NA	ASSHLGNGYT
TRBV15	TRBJ2-2	once	ATSREGVAGENTGELF
TRBV7-3	TRBJ2-7	NA	ASSLSSGSYEQY
TRBV5-4	TRBJ1-2	NA	ASSLDRGLVYGYT
TRBV5-1	TRBJ2-7	NA	ASSEGTQTTYEQY
TRBV7-9	TRBJ2-1	NA	ASRLVGEQF
TRBV28	TRBJ2-1	NA	ASSLAVHEQF
TRBV7-6	TRBJ2-2	NA	ASSQRRLLAGSNTGELF
TRBV11-2	TRBJ2-7	once	ASSLVRTSWTYEQY
TRBV18	TRBJ2-7	NA	ASSGPGLAGYEQY
TRBV5-8	TRBJ1-6	NA	ASSLGTNSPLH
TRBV19	TRBJ2-7	NA	ASSIEPSGTSYEQY
TRBV2	TRBJ2-7	NA	ASSHSGRAGEQY
TRBV27	TRBJ2-2	NA	ASSFLKQRGNTGELF
TRBV18	TRBJ2-1	NA	ASSQTGLVSYNEQF
TRBV28	TRBJ1-3	NA	ATTSHTSSGNTIY
TRBV6-1	TRBJ1-2	NA	ASSDSHWDNRYT
TRBV14	TRBJ1-3	once	ASSQSEGNTIY
TRBV4-1	TRBJ1-3	NA	ASSQAASSGNTIY
TRBV4-1	TRBJ1-2	NA	ASSQESLGLGLDYGYT
TRBV30	TRBJ1-3	NA	AWTKDSGNTIY
TRBV5-6	TRBJ2-7	NA	ASSASTEQY
TRBV15	TRBJ2-7	NA	ATSRDLDRPYEQY
TRBV29-1	TRBJ2-2	once	SVTRDGDLSGELF
TRBV27	TRBJ1-5	NA	ASRSWGAGNQPQH
TRBV27	TRBJ1-1	NA	ASRRGRENTEAF
TRBV28	TRBJ1-1	NA	ASSRSPLGSNTEAF
TRBV5-1	TRBJ2-3	NA	ASSFGTSGLREDTQY
TRBV2	TRBJ1-2	NA	ASSWGTLDGYT
TRBV6-4	TRBJ2-1	NA	ASSDRGQGADNEQF
TRBV5-6	TRBJ2-7	NA	ASSSGGHYEQY
TRBV7-9	TRBJ2-3	NA	ASSPQGGTDTQY
TRBV19	TRBJ1-5	NA	ASIPRDRGFNQPQH
TRBV7-6	TRBJ2-3	NA	ASSPWEGEAQY
TRBV5-1	TRBJ1-4	NA	ASSLVGSGNEKLF
TRBV9	TRBJ1-4	once	ASSVTGQGEKLF